Below are 27 T cell receptor beta chains sequenced from a single sample in a study of brain T cells in children with intractable seizures. The protocol was immunoSEQ multiplex PCR, while the TCRdb copy is restricted to in-frame clones and leaves out a portion. The sample holds 95,000 to 120,000 clones; roughly 94% are singletons and the top ten take 3.5% to 4.5%. The sample in question was peripheral blood, obtained at surgery. The origin of the receptors is a boy under two years old with hemimegalencephaly and intractable seizures.

This clone appeared a single time. The V call is TRBV15, the J call TRBJ1-2, with TRBD1 as a possible D gene (6 bases). The CDR3 runs 16 residues. The germline gives CDR1 LNHNV, CDR2 YYDKDF (reference sequence). V dropped 0 bases and J dropped 4 bases, with 15 bases sitting between them. The CDR3 protein is CATSRDRSGGIYGYTF. For the CDR3, the DNA is TGTGCCACCAGCAGAGATAGGAGTGGGGGCATCTATGGCTACACCTTC.

The chain has TRBV3-1 (or the pseudogene TRBV3-2) and TRBJ1-3; no reliable D call. The CDR3 covers 13 residues. Germline assignment: CDR1 LGHDT and CDR2 YNNKEL (reference sequence). With 4 bases removed from V and 1 base from J, the gap between germline ends came to 5 bases. CDR3 sequence reads: CASSRRSGNTIYF. In nucleotides, the CDR3 is TGTGCCAGCAGCCGCAGGTCTGGAAACACCATATATTTT.

V is TRBV7-2 and J is TRBJ2-3, with TRBD2 as a possible D gene (6 bases). V shed 4 bases and J shed 4 bases, with 27 bases lying between them. The CDR3 has 19 residues. Looked up from germline, CDR1 is SGHTA and CDR2 is FQGNSA. CDR3 amino acids: CASSSPQLPTSSLADTQYF. In DNA form, the CDR3 reads TGTGCCAGCAGCTCACCCCAACTTCCGACTAGTTCTTTAGCAGATACGCAGTATTTT.

The chain has TRBV15 and TRBJ1-5; D unclear. Germline V CDR1 and CDR2: LNHNV, YYDKDF (reference sequence). Trimming pared 6 bases from V and 8 bases from J, leaving 14 bases between. This CDR3 is built from 13 residues. CDR3: CATRVGGWEPQHF. The CDR3 region has the DNA TGTGCCACCAGGGTAGGCGGGTGGGAGCCCCAGCATTTT.

The chain uses TRBV28 and TRBJ1-5, with unresolved D. The CDR3 sequence is 16 residues long. V lost 2 bases and J 0 bases, leaving 11 bases between the germline ends. Germline V lookup: CDR1 MDHEN, CDR2 SYDVKM. The CDR3 nucleotides are TGTGCCAGCAGTTTACCCGTAGCGGGTAGCAATCAGCCCCAGCATTTT. It translates to CASSLPVAGSNQPQHF.

This rearrangement joins TRBV28 to TRBJ1-2, with D maybe TRBD1 (6 bases). Germline V gene sequence: CDR1 MDHEN, CDR2 SYDVKM. V lost 3 bases to trimming and J lost 2 bases, with 13 bases between them. The CDR3 is 15 amino acids. CDR3 DNA: TGTGCCAGCAGTTTCTGGACAGCCTCAAACTATGGCTACACCTTC. It translates to CASSFWTASNYGYTF.

The chain combines TRBV27 with TRBJ2-7; possible D gene TRBD2, 6 bases. The CDR3 contains 15 residues. CDR1 MNHEY and CDR2 SMNVEV come from the germline V gene (reference sequence). The germline V and J ends were trimmed by 4 bases and 3 bases, with 16 bases remaining between them. The CDR3 reads CASSSRDRSIYEQYF. The CDR3 nucleotides read TGTGCCAGCAGTTCGCGGGACCGTTCGATCTACGAGCAGTACTTC.

This chain uses TRBV9 with TRBJ1-2, with TRBD1 matching over 8 bases. In germline, CDR1 is SGDLS, CDR2 YYNGEE. This CDR3 comprises 14 residues. V gave up 4 bases and J gave up 7 bases; unmatched junction bases: 9. The DNA for the CDR3 is TGTGCCAGCAGCCCCCGCTCAGGGGGCGGTGGCTACACCTTC. It codes for CASSPRSGGGGYTF. Drawing the rest from reference TRBV9 and TRBJ1-2, the complete variable domain is DSGVTQTPKHLITATGQRVTLRCSPRSGDLSVYWYQQSLDQGLQFLIQYYNGEERAKGNILERFSAQQFPDLHSELNLSSLELGDSALYFCASSPRSGGGGYTFGSGTRLTVV.

The chain links TRBV12-5 to TRBJ2-7; D perhaps matches TRBD1 (6 bases). The V end was cut by 0 bases, the J end by 3 bases, with 6 bases between. The CDR3 loop spans 13 amino acids. The germline V gene has CDR1 LGHNT and CDR2 FRNRAP. CDR3 amino acids: CASGLVGGYEQYF. CDR3 DNA: TGTGCTAGTGGTTTGGTAGGGGGCTACGAGCAGTACTTC.

This chain joins TRBV6-1 and TRBJ2-1; D is unresolved. V was trimmed by 3 bases and J by 7 bases, leaving 10 bases between them. The CDR3 spans 13 residues. The germline gives CDR1 MNHNS, CDR2 SASEGT. The CDR3 bases are TGTGCCAGCAGTGATGGGATAGGGAATGAGCAGTTCTTC. Protein product: CASSDGIGNEQFF.

This chain connects TRBV5-6 to TRBJ2-1; 14 nucleotides match TRBD2. This CDR3 region has 17 residues. V shed 0 bases, J shed 9 bases, and the junction held 8 bases outside the gene matches. CDR1 SGHDT and CDR2 YYEEEE come from the germline V gene. The CDR3 DNA follows: TGTGCCAGCAGCTTGGGACTAGCGGGAGGGCCCAGGGGTGAGCAGTTCTTC. Translation gives CASSLGLAGGPRGEQFF.

The CDR3 nucleotides read TGTGCCTGGAGGGCCCCGTCCGCAGCGGGAAGTCCAGATACGCAGTATTTT. The encoded protein is CAWRAPSAAGSPDTQYF. The genes are TRBV30 and TRBJ2-3; TRBD2 matches 7 bases. In germline, CDR1 is GTSNPN, CDR2 SVGIG (reference sequence). This CDR3 is 17 amino acids long. V dropped 3 bases and J dropped 4; count of bases not matched to a gene: 16.

This rearrangement joins TRBV27 to TRBJ1-2; D gene ambiguous. This CDR3 comprises 14 residues. V lost 4 bases and J 8 bases, leaving 17 bases between the germline ends. Germline-derived CDR1 and CDR2 are MNHEY and SMNVEV (reference sequence). In DNA, the CDR3 is TGTGCCAGCAGTTCACACGTCGCAAACGGGGGCTACACCTTC. Encoded protein: CASSSHVANGGYTF.

V gene TRBV5-4 combines with J gene TRBJ2-3; no clear D. The CDR3 totals 15 residues. V lost 1 base and J 5 bases, leaving 14 bases between the germline ends. From germline, CDR1 is SGHNT and CDR2 YYREEE (reference sequence). CDR3 protein: CASSLRSVGLDTQYF. The CDR3 nucleotides read TGTGCCAGCAGCTTGAGGAGCGTAGGGCTAGATACGCAGTATTTT. Full variable domain (missing parts from reference TRBV5-4 and TRBJ2-3): ETGVTQSPTHLIKTRGQQVTLRCSSQSGHNTVSWYQQALGQGPQFIFQYYREEENGRGNFPPRFSGLQFPNYSSELNVNALELDDSALYLCASSLRSVGLDTQYFGPGTRLTVL.

This clone was seen a handful of times. This chain connects TRBV27 to TRBJ1-6; 9 bases fit TRBD1. The CDR3 consists of 16 residues. The germline CDR1 and CDR2 sequences are MNHEY and SMNVEV (reference sequence). V gave up 4 bases and J gave up 6 bases; unmatched junction bases: 7. CDR3: CASSSLPGQGNSPLHF. The CDR3 DNA sequence: TGTGCCAGCAGTTCCCTCCCGGGACAGGGTAATTCACCCCTCCACTTT.

J is TRBJ1-6 and V is TRBV2; D call uncertain. The germline V gene has CDR1 SNHLY and CDR2 FYNNEI. This CDR3 region has 15 residues. Trimming stripped 7 bases from V and 2 bases from J, with 12 bases between. The DNA for the CDR3 is TGTGCCAGCAAGCCCACGCGGACCTATAATTCACCCCTCCACTTT. Its protein product is CASKPTRTYNSPLHF.

The genes are TRBV5-5 and TRBJ1-2; D remains unclear. Germline values: CDR1 SGHKS, CDR2 YYEKEE (reference sequence). V shed 1 base and J shed 3 bases, with 19 bases lying between them. This CDR3 is built from 17 residues. DNA of the CDR3: TGTGCCAGCAGCTTGTATCTGGGTGCCGGGATTGACTATGGCTACACCTTC. Protein: CASSLYLGAGIDYGYTF. Variable domain in full (rest from reference TRBV5-5 and TRBJ1-2): DAGVTQSPTHLIKTRGQQVTLRCSPISGHKSVSWYQQVLGQGPQFIFQYYEKEERGRGNFPDRFSARQFPNYSSELNVNALLLGDSALYLCASSLYLGAGIDYGYTFGSGTRLTVV.

This chain uses TRBV6-2 or TRBV6-3 with TRBJ2-3, with TRBD2 as a possible D gene (5 bases). Trimming shortened V by 4 bases and J by 6 bases, and 8 bases separated the two germline ends. Germline lookup yields CDR1 MNHEY and CDR2 SVGEGT. The CDR3 is 12 residues long. CDR3 residues: CASSLTTDTQYF. The CDR3 DNA reads as TGTGCCAGCAGTTTGACTACGGATACGCAGTATTTT.

The V call is TRBV10-3, the J call TRBJ1-1; a possible D gene is TRBD1 (5 bases). Trimming removed 7 bases from V and 0 bases from J, with 21 bases in between. This CDR3 has 17 amino acids. From germline, CDR1 is ENHRY and CDR2 SYGVKD. CDR3 region: CAITPRGDYPMNTEAFF. For the CDR3, the DNA is TGTGCCATCACCCCAAGAGGGGACTACCCCATGAACACTGAAGCTTTCTTT.

V usage is TRBV7-9 and J usage is TRBJ2-7; tentatively, D is TRBD2 (7 bases). This CDR3 contains 14 residues. V was pared by 7 bases and J by 3 bases, with 16 bases between. From germline, CDR1 is SEHNR and CDR2 FQNEAQ (reference sequence). The DNA of the CDR3 is TGTGCCAGCATGTTACAGGGCGGGAGCTACGAGCAGTACTTC. Amino acid sequence: CASMLQGGSYEQYF.

The rearrangement uses TRBV10-3 and TRBJ2-7, with D tentatively TRBD1 (7 bases). The CDR3 consists of 13 residues. V lost 4 bases, J lost 3 bases, and 10 bases lay in between. Germline lookup yields CDR1 ENHRY and CDR2 SYGVKD. The CDR3 reads CAISGQGGYEQYF. The CDR3 coding sequence is TGTGCCATCAGTGGACAGGGAGGCTACGAGCAGTACTTC.

V and J are TRBV3-1 (or the pseudogene TRBV3-2) and TRBJ1-1, with D perhaps TRBD1 (5 bases). With 0 bases removed from V and 4 bases from J, the gap between germline ends came to 9 bases. The CDR3 has 14 amino acids. Germline CDR1 LGHDT, CDR2 YNNKEL (reference sequence). The CDR3 DNA follows: TGTGCCAGCAGCCAAGATGGCAGGGCCACTGAAGCTTTCTTT. Translation: CASSQDGRATEAFF.

This clone has only one observation. This sequence joins TRBV7-9 and TRBJ2-4; TRBD1 might be the D (6 bases). CDR3 length: 15 amino acids. Germline CDR1 SEHNR, CDR2 FQNEAQ (reference sequence). V was shortened by 0 bases and J by 2 bases, with 8 bases between the two germline ends. CDR3 DNA sequence: TGTGCCAGCAGCTTAGCGGGGGCTACCAAAAACATTCAGTACTTC. This codes for CASSLAGATKNIQYF.

The chain recombines TRBV2 with TRBJ2-1; D not certain. The ends were cut back, 7 bases at V and 13 bases at J, with 14 bases in the middle. Per germline, CDR1 SNHLY and CDR2 FYNNEI. The CDR3 runs to 11 residues. Here the CDR3 DNA reads TGTGCCAGCACCGGTACGGTGCTACAGTTCTTC. This codes for CASTGTVLQFF. The full variable domain, completed using reference TRBV2 and TRBJ2-1, is EPEVTQTPSHQVTQMGQEVILRCVPISNHLYFYWYRQILGQKVEFLVSFYNNEISEKSEIFDDQFSVERPDGSNFTLKIRSTKLEDSAMYFCASTGTVLQFFGPGTRLTVL.

The rearrangement links TRBV12-3 or TRBV12-4 to TRBJ2-6; D gene uncertain. This CDR3 has 12 amino acids. The V and J ends lost 3 bases and 4 bases respectively, with 1 base between them. The chain's CDR3 is CASSLGANVLTF. CDR3 nucleotides: TGTGCCAGCAGTTTGGGGGCCAACGTCCTGACTTTC.

The gene calls are TRBV18 and TRBJ1-1, with a tentative D call TRBD1 (6 bases). CDR1 is KGHSH, CDR2 LQKENI, per germline. With 2 bases removed from V and 4 bases from J, the gap between germline ends came to 17 bases. This CDR3 is 16 amino acids long. This chain's CDR3 is CASSPGDGGLSTEAFF. DNA for the CDR3: TGTGCCAGCTCACCAGGGGACGGGGGGCTCTCCACTGAAGCTTTCTTT.

The chain links TRBV11-1 to TRBJ1-1; tentatively, D is TRBD1 (6 bases). The CDR3 spans 16 residues. Trimming left V 5 bases short and J 2 bases short, with 18 bases between. Germline CDR1 is SGHAT and CDR2 is FQDESV (reference sequence). The CDR3 reads CASSPLGEGVNTEAFF. The CDR3 coding sequence is TGTGCCAGCAGCCCCCTCGGGGAGGGGGTCAACACTGAAGCTTTCTTT.